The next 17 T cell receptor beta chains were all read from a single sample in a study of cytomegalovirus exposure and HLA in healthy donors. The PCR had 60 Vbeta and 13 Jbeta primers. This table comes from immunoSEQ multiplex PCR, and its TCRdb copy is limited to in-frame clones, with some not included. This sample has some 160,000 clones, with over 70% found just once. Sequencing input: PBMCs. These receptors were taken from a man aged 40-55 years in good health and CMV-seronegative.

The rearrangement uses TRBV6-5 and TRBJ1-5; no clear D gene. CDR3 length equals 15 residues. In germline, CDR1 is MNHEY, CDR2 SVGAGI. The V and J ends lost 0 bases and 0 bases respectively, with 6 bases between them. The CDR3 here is CASSYSQISNQPQHF. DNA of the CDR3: TGTGCCAGCAGTTACTCCCAGATTAGCAATCAGCCCCAGCATTTT.

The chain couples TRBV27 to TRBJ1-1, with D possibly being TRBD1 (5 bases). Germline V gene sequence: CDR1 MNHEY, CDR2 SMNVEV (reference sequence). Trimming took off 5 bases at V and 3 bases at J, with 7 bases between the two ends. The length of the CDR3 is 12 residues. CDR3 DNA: TGTGCCAGCAGTGACAGATACACTGAAGCTTTCTTT. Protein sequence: CASSDRYTEAFF.

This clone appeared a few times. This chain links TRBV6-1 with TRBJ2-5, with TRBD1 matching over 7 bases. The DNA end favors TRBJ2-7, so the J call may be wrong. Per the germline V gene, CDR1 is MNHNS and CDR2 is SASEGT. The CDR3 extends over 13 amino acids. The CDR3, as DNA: TGTGCCAGCAGTTCCCACAGGGGCTACGAGCAGTACTTC. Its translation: CASSSHRGYEQYF.

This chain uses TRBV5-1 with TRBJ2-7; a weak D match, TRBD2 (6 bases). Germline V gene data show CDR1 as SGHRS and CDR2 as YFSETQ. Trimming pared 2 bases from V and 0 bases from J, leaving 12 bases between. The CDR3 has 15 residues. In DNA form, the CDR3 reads TGCGCCAGCAGCTTAAATCTAGCGAGCTCCTACGAGCAGTACTTC. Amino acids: CASSLNLASSYEQYF.

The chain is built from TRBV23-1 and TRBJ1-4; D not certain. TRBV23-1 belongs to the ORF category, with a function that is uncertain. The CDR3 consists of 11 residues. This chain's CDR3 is CASGGNEKLFF. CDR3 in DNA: TGCGCATCGGGTGGTAATGAAAAACTGTTTTTT.

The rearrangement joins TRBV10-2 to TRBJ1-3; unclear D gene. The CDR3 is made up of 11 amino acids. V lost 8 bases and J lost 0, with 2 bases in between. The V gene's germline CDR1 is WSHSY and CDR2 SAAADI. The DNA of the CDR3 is TGCGCCAGCTACTCTGGAAACACCATATATTTT. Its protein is CASYSGNTIYF.

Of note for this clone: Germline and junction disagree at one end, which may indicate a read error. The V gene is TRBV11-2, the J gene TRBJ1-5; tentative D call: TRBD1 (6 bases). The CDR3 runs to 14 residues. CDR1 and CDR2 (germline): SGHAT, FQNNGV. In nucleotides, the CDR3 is TGTGCCAGCAGCTTAGCGATGGGTCAGGGGCCCCAGCAGTTT. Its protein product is CASSLAMGQGPQQF. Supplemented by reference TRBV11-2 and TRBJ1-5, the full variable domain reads EAGVAQSPRYKIIEKRQSVAFWCNPISGHATLYWYQQILGQGPKLLIQFQNNGVVDDSQLPKDRFSAERLKGVDSTLKIQPAKLEDSAVYLCASSLAMGQGPQQFGDGTRLSIL.

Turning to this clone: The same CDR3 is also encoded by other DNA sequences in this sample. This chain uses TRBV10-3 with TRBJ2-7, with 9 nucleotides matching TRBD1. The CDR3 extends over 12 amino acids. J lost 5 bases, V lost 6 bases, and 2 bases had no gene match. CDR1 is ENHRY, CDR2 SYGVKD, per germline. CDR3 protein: CAISRTGDEQYF. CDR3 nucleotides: TGTGCCATCAGCCGGACAGGGGACGAGCAGTACTTC.

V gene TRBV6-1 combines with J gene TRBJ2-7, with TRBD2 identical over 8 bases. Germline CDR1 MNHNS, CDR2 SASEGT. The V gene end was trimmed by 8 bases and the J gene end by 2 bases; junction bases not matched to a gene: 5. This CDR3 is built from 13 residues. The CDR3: CASVTGGAYEQYF. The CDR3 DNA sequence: TGTGCCAGCGTTACGGGAGGGGCCTACGAGCAGTACTTC.

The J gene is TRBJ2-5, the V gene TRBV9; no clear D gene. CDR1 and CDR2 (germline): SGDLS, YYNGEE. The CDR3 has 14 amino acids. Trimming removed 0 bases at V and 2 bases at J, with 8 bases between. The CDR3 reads CASSVDNRQETQYF. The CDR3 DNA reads TGTGCCAGCAGCGTAGATAACAGACAAGAGACCCAGTACTTC.

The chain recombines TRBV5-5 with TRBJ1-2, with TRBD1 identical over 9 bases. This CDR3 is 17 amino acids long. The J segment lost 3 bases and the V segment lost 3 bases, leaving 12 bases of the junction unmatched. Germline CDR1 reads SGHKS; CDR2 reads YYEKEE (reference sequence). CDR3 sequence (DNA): TGTGCCAGCAGCTCACGGGACAGGGAGTCCCTTCACTATGGCTACACCTTC. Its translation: CASSSRDRESLHYGYTF. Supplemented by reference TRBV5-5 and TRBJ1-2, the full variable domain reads DAGVTQSPTHLIKTRGQQVTLRCSPISGHKSVSWYQQVLGQGPQFIFQYYEKEERGRGNFPDRFSARQFPNYSSELNVNALLLGDSALYLCASSSRDRESLHYGYTFGSGTRLTVV.

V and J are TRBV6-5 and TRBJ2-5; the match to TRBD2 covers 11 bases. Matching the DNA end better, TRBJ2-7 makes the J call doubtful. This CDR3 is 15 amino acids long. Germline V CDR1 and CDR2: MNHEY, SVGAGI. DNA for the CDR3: TGTGCCAGCAGTTACTTTAGCGGGGGGGCATACGAGCAGTACTTC. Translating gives CASSYFSGGAYEQYF.

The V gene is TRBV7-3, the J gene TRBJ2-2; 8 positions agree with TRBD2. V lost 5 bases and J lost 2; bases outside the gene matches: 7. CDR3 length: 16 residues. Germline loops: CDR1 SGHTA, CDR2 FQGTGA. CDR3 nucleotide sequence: TGTGCCAGCAGCCGGAGCGGGAGCCGTAACACCGGGGAGCTGTTTTTT. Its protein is CASSRSGSRNTGELFF. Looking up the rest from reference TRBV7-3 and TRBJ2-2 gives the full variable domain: GAGVSQTPSNKVTEKGKYVELRCDPISGHTALYWYRQSLGQGPEFLIYFQGTGAADDSGLPNDRFFAVRPEGSVSTLKIQRTERGDSAVYLCASSRSGSRNTGELFFGEGSRLTVL.

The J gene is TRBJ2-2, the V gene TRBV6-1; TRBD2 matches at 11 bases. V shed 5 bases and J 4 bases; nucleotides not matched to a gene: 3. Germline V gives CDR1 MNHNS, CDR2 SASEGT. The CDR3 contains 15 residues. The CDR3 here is CASSPGTSGTGELFF. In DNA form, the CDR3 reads TGTGCCAGCAGTCCCGGGACTAGCGGCACCGGGGAGCTGTTTTTT.

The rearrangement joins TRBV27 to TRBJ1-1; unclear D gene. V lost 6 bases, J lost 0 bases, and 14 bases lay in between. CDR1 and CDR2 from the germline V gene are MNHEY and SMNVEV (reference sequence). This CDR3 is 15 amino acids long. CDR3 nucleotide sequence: TGTGCCAGCAGCCTCGAGGGCGTCCTGAACACTGAAGCTTTCTTT. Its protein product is CASSLEGVLNTEAFF.

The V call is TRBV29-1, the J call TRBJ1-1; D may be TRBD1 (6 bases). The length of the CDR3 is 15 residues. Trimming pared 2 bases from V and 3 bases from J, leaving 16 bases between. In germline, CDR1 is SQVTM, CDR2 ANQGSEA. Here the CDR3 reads CSVEPQAGDDTEAFF. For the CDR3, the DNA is TGCAGCGTTGAACCTCAGGCAGGGGATGACACTGAAGCTTTCTTT.

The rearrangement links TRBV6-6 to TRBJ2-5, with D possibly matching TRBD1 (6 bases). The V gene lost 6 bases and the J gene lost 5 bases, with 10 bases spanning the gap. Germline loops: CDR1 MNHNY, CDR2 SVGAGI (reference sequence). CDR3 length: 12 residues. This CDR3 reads CASSSQGETQYF. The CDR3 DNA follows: TGTGCCAGCAGCTCCCAGGGGGAGACCCAGTACTTC.